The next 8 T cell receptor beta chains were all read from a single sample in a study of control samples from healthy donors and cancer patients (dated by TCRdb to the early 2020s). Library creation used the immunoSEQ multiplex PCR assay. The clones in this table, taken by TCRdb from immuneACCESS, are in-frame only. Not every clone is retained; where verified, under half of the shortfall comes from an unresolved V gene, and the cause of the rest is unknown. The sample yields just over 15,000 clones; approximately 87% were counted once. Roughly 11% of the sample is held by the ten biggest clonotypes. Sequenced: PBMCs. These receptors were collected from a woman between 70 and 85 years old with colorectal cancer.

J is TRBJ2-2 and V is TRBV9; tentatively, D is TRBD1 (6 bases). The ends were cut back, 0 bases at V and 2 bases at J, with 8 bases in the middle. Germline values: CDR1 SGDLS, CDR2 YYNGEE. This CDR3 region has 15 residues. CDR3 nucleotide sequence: TGTGCCAGCAGCGTAGCACAGGGCAACACCGGGGAGCTGTTTTTT. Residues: CASSVAQGNTGELFF.

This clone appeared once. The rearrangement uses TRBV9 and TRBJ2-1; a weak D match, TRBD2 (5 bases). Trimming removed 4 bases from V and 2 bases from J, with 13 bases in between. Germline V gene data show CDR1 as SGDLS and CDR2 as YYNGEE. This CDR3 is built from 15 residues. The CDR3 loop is CASSTLAAPYNEQFF. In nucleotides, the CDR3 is TGTGCCAGCAGCACCCTAGCAGCCCCCTACAATGAGCAGTTCTTC.

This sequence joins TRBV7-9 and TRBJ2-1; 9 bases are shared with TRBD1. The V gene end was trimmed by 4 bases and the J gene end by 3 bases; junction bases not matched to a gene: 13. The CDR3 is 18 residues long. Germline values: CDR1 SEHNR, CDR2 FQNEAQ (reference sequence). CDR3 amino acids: CASSSFTMGQGSYNEQFF. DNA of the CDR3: TGTGCCAGCAGCTCCTTCACAATGGGACAGGGTAGCTACAATGAGCAGTTCTTC. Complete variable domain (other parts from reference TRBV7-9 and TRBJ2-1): DTGVSQNPRHKITKRGQNVTFRCDPISEHNRLYWYRQTLGQGPEFLTYFQNEAQLEKSRLLSDRFSAERPKGSFSTLEIQRTEQGDSAMYLCASSSFTMGQGSYNEQFFGPGTRLTVL.

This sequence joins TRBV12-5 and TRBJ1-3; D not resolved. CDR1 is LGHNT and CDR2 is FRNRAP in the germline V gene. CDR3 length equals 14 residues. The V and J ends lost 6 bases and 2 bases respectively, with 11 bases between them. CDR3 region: CASGHPRPGNTIYF. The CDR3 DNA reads TGTGCTAGTGGCCATCCTAGACCTGGAAACACCATATATTTT. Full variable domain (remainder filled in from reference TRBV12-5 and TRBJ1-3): DARVTQTPRHKVTEMGQEVTMRCQPILGHNTVFWYRQTMMQGLELLAYFRNRAPLDDSGMPKDRFSAEMPDATLATLKIQPSEPRDSAVYFCASGHPRPGNTIYFGEGSWLTVV.

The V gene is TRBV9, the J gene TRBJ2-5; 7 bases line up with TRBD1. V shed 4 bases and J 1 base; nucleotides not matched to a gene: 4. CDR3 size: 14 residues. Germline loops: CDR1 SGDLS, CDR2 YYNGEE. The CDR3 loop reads CASSPWDSQETQYF. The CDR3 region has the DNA TGTGCCAGCAGCCCTTGGGACAGCCAAGAGACCCAGTACTTC.

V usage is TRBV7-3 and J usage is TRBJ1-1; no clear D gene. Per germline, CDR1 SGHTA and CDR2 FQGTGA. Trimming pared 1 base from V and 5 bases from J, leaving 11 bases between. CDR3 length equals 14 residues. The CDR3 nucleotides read TGTGCCAGCAGCTTAATGGTTCGAGGGACTGAAGCTTTCTTT. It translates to CASSLMVRGTEAFF. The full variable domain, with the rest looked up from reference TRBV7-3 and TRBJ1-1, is GAGVSQTPSNKVTEKGKYVELRCDPISGHTALYWYRQSLGQGPEFLIYFQGTGAADDSGLPNDRFFAVRPEGSVSTLKIQRTERGDSAVYLCASSLMVRGTEAFFGQGTRLTVV.

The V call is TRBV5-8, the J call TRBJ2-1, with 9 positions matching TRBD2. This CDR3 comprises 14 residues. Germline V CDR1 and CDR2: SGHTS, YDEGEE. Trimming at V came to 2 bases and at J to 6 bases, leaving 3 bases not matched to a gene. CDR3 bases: TGTGCCAGCAGCTTACCGACTAGCGGCAATGAGCAGTTCTTC. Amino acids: CASSLPTSGNEQFF.

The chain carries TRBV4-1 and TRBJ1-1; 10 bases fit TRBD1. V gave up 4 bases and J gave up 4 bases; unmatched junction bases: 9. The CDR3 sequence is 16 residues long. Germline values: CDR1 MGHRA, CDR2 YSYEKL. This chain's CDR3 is CASSPDPGTGATEAFF. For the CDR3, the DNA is TGCGCCAGCAGCCCGGACCCCGGGACAGGGGCCACTGAAGCTTTCTTT.